These 25 T cell receptor beta chains came from one sample sequenced in a study of blood T cell repertoires in COVID-19. Produced via immunoSEQ multiplex PCR; TCRdb's table is partial and in-frame only. The profile covers fewer than 350,000 clones, with roughly nine tenths appearing a single time and approximately 12% taken by the ten largest. Specimen: peripheral blood. All receptors come from a woman in her twenties or thirties with COVID-19, enrolled during active disease.

J is TRBJ2-5 and V is TRBV21-1; TRBD1 was called by the table and not checked on the DNA. TRBV21-1 is an annotated pseudogene. The CDR3 length is 17 residues. The CDR3 bases are TGTGCCAGCAGCAAAGAGATGGCAGAATCGTACCAAGAGACCCAGTACTTC. Its translation: CASSKEMAESYQETQYF.

This clone was counted a few times. The chain is built from TRBV12-3 or TRBV12-4 and TRBJ1-4; D is unresolved. The CDR3 covers 12 residues. V was trimmed by 8 bases and J by 7 bases, leaving 11 bases between them. The CDR3 here is CASSRQSEKLFF. CDR3 DNA sequence: TGTGCCAGCTCTCGACAATCTGAAAAACTGTTTTTT.

V and J are TRBV7-9 and TRBJ1-2, with TRBD1 matching 9 bases. This CDR3 region has 17 residues. Germline CDR1 reads SEHNR; CDR2 reads FQNEAQ (reference sequence). V trimming: 4 bases; J trimming: 6 bases; junction bases outside the gene matches: 15. The CDR3 bases are TGTGCCAGCAGCTCCACCGGGACAGGGTTTAGGTTCGATGGCTACACCTTC. Protein sequence: CASSSTGTGFRFDGYTF.

This clone was counted between two and nine times. The gene calls are TRBV19 and TRBJ2-7; D might be TRBD1 (5 bases). Trimming shortened V by 4 bases and J by 0 bases, and 16 bases separated the two germline ends. CDR1 is LNHDA, CDR2 SQIVND, per germline (reference sequence). This CDR3 region has 16 residues. The CDR3 coding sequence is TGTGCCAGTAGTAGGCTTGCAGGGCCGAGCTCCTACGAGCAGTACTTC. Its translation: CASSRLAGPSSYEQYF. Using reference TRBV19 and TRBJ2-7 for the parts outside the CDR3, the full variable domain is DGGITQSPKYLFRKEGQNVTLSCEQNLNHDAMYWYRQDPGQGLRLIYYSQIVNDFQKGDIAEGYSVSREKKESFPLTVTSAQKNPTAFYLCASSRLAGPSSYEQYFGPGTRLTVT.

V is TRBV6-1 and J is TRBJ1-5; no clear D. CDR1 MNHNS and CDR2 SASEGT come from the germline V gene. Trimming removed 0 bases at V and 5 bases at J, with 8 bases between. The CDR3 extends over 14 amino acids. CDR3 sequence (DNA): TGTGCCAGCAGTGAAGCCCAGGCAGATCAGCCCCAGCATTTT. Residues: CASSEAQADQPQHF.

The chain employs TRBV5-4 and TRBJ2-7; the match to TRBD2 covers 7 bases. Germline V lookup: CDR1 SGHNT, CDR2 YYREEE (reference sequence). The CDR3 covers 18 residues. V gave up 4 bases and J gave up 7 bases; unmatched junction bases: 23. The CDR3 DNA is TGTGCCAGCAGCGAAGGTCCTCTCTCGGGACTAACGGGGGAGGAGCAGTACTTC. Amino acids: CASSEGPLSGLTGEEQYF. Combining the CDR3 with reference TRBV5-4 and TRBJ2-7 gives the whole variable domain ETGVTQSPTHLIKTRGQQVTLRCSSQSGHNTVSWYQQALGQGPQFIFQYYREEENGRGNFPPRFSGLQFPNYSSELNVNALELDDSALYLCASSEGPLSGLTGEEQYFGPGTRLTVT.

The J gene is TRBJ1-1, the V gene TRBV7-9; no firm D call. With 4 bases removed from V and 5 bases from J, the gap between germline ends came to 11 bases. CDR3 length: 13 amino acids. Germline CDR1 SEHNR, CDR2 FQNEAQ (reference sequence). Written as DNA, the CDR3 is TGTGCCAGCAGCTATGGAGGACCGACTGAAGCTTTCTTT. Protein: CASSYGGPTEAFF.

The chain employs TRBV6-1 and TRBJ2-3; possible D gene TRBD1, 5 bases. This CDR3 contains 14 residues. Between the trimmed V and J ends, which lost 3 bases and 8 bases, there was a span of 15 bases. Germline V CDR1 and CDR2: MNHNS, SASEGT. This CDR3 reads CASSEGPRWGTQYF. The CDR3 bases are TGTGCCAGCAGTGAGGGGCCCCGGTGGGGTACGCAGTATTTT.

The rearrangement uses TRBV14 and TRBJ1-5; D remains unclear. This CDR3 has 13 amino acids. V shed 3 bases and J shed 1 base, with 4 bases lying between them. In germline, CDR1 is SGHDN, CDR2 FVKESK. CDR3 protein: CASSQSSNQPQHF. As DNA, the CDR3 is TGTGCCAGCAGCCAGAGCAGCAATCAGCCCCAGCATTTT. Full variable domain (outside the CDR3, taken from reference TRBV14 and TRBJ1-5): EAGVTQFPSHSVIEKGQTVTLRCDPISGHDNLYWYRRVMGKEIKFLLHFVKESKQDESGMPNNRFLAERTGGTYSTLKVQPAELEDSGVYFCASSQSSNQPQHFGDGTRLSIL.

The V and J genes are TRBV18 and TRBJ2-7; 7 nucleotides line up with TRBD1. J gave up 5 bases and V 5 bases, and 3 bases lay outside the gene matches. Germline V lookup: CDR1 KGHSH, CDR2 LQKENI. This CDR3 region has 12 residues. Written as DNA, the CDR3 is TGTGCCAGCTCAGCCGACAGGGACGAGCAGTACTTC. It is translated as CASSADRDEQYF.

V and J are TRBV4-1 and TRBJ2-3; D is ambiguous. Germline V gene data show CDR1 as MGHRA and CDR2 as YSYEKL. Between the trimmed V and J ends, which lost 1 base and 5 bases, there was a span of 4 bases. The CDR3 totals 12 residues. CDR3 sequence (DNA): TGCGCCAGCAGCCAAGCCGGAGATACGCAGTATTTT. This encodes CASSQAGDTQYF.

The sample holds many counts of this clone. The genes are TRBV12-5 and TRBJ1-6, with TRBD1 as a possible D gene (6 bases). Germline CDR1 and CDR2: LGHNT and FRNRAP. The CDR3 consists of 15 residues. Trimming removed 0 bases at V and 9 bases at J, with 12 bases between. The CDR3 region is CASGLVTGLSSPLHF. CDR3 DNA: TGTGCTAGTGGTTTGGTAACAGGGTTGAGTTCACCCCTCCACTTT.

This clone has more than one count but fewer than ten. V gene TRBV7-9 combines with J gene TRBJ1-2; a possible D gene is TRBD1 (5 bases). V lost 5 bases and J 8 bases, leaving 15 bases between the germline ends. The CDR3 loop spans 13 amino acids. CDR1 and CDR2 from the germline V gene are SEHNR and FQNEAQ (reference sequence). CDR3 in amino acids: CASSLTVVDGYTF. CDR3 coding DNA: TGTGCCAGCAGCCTGACAGTAGTAGACGGCTACACCTTC.

J is TRBJ1-1 and V is TRBV5-1; D ambiguous. The CDR3 covers 13 residues. Germline loops: CDR1 SGHRS, CDR2 YFSETQ. Between the trimmed V and J ends, which lost 6 bases and 1 base, there was a span of 10 bases. CDR3: CASNTPGNTEAFF. The CDR3 coding sequence is TGCGCCAGCAACACCCCAGGGAACACTGAAGCTTTCTTT.

The chain is built from TRBV6-5 and TRBJ2-1; 9 bases are a match to TRBD2. Germline V CDR1 and CDR2: MNHEY, SVGAGI. V lost 8 bases to trimming and J lost 4 bases; unmatched junction nucleotides: 3. The CDR3 consists of 13 residues. The CDR3 DNA follows: TGTGCCAGCCGACTAGCGGTTTACAATGAGCAGTTCTTC. Residues: CASRLAVYNEQFF.

The CDR3 here is CASSTPTGEVDTGELFF. The CDR3 DNA sequence: TGTGCCAGCAGCACCCCGACAGGGGAGGTGGACACCGGGGAGCTGTTTTTT. The chain carries TRBV7-9 and TRBJ2-2, with TRBD1 matching 8 bases. The CDR3 runs to 17 residues. CDR1 and CDR2 from the germline V gene are SEHNR and FQNEAQ (reference sequence). J was trimmed by 3 bases and V by 5 bases; bases with no gene match: 11.

There are a few counts of this clone. V is TRBV5-4 and J is TRBJ1-5, with 9 bases lining up with TRBD1. Losses at the gene ends were 0 bases for V and 6 bases for J; bases not matched to a gene: 4. This CDR3 is built from 15 residues. Germline CDR1 is SGHNT and CDR2 is YYREEE (reference sequence). CDR3 sequence reads: CASSLDRGPTQPQHF. CDR3 DNA sequence: TGTGCCAGCAGCTTGGACAGGGGGCCGACTCAGCCCCAGCATTTT. The full variable domain, its missing parts supplied by reference TRBV5-4 and TRBJ1-5, is ETGVTQSPTHLIKTRGQQVTLRCSSQSGHNTVSWYQQALGQGPQFIFQYYREEENGRGNFPPRFSGLQFPNYSSELNVNALELDDSALYLCASSLDRGPTQPQHFGDGTRLSIL.

The genes are TRBV4-1 and TRBJ2-2; D is possibly TRBD2 (6 bases). Germline V gene data show CDR1 as MGHRA and CDR2 as YSYEKL. This CDR3 contains 15 residues. V was cut by 1 base and J by 5 bases, with 11 bases left in between. The CDR3 DNA sequence: TGCGCCAGCAGCCAAGGGTCAGGAGGGACCGGGGAGCTGTTTTTT. Protein product: CASSQGSGGTGELFF.

This chain connects TRBV6-1 to TRBJ1-1; D ambiguous. The V and J ends lost 0 bases and 3 bases respectively, with 8 bases between them. CDR1 MNHNS and CDR2 SASEGT come from the germline V gene. The CDR3 is made up of 14 amino acids. The CDR3 DNA reads TGTGCCAGCAGTGAAGCTCTTCTTTACACTGAAGCTTTCTTT. It translates to CASSEALLYTEAFF.

The chain recombines TRBV19 with TRBJ2-7; TRBD1 might be the D (6 bases). Germline CDR1 is LNHDA and CDR2 is SQIVND (reference sequence). V was clipped by 5 bases and J by 6 bases, with 14 bases between them. The CDR3 extends over 13 amino acids. This CDR3 reads CASSPGAPSEQYF. In DNA, the CDR3 is TGTGCCAGTAGTCCAGGGGCCCCCTCCGAGCAGTACTTC.

The chain recombines TRBV18 with TRBJ2-7; D possibly corresponds to TRBD2 (6 bases). V lost 5 bases and J lost 5, with 19 bases in between. The CDR3 loop spans 15 amino acids. Looked up from germline, CDR1 is KGHSH and CDR2 is LQKENI. The DNA for the CDR3 is TGTGCCAGCTCATCCGAACTGGCGGGGAGCGACGAGCAGTACTTC. As protein: CASSSELAGSDEQYF.

The CDR3, as DNA: TGTGCCAGCAGCTTACCGGGACAGAGCAACACCATATATTTT. Protein sequence: CASSLPGQSNTIYF. The chain links TRBV7-9 to TRBJ1-3, with 7 bases that match TRBD1. The V gene end was trimmed by 2 bases and the J gene end by 7 bases; junction bases not matched to a gene: 5. Germline CDR1 and CDR2: SEHNR and FQNEAQ (reference sequence). This CDR3 contains 14 residues.

The V call is TRBV4-1, the J call TRBJ2-7; TRBD2 agrees at 8 bases. The CDR3 sequence is 18 residues long. The trim removed 0 bases at V and 2 bases at J, leaving 12 bases unmatched. CDR1 MGHRA and CDR2 YSYEKL come from the germline V gene. CDR3 nucleotide sequence: TGCGCCAGCAGCCAAGAAGGGGCGGGGGGTCCTTCTGCCTACGAGCAGTACTTC. Translated: CASSQEGAGGPSAYEQYF.

This clone was recorded once. The rearrangement links TRBV6-5 to TRBJ1-5; D might be TRBD1 (6 bases). This CDR3 region has 14 residues. The germline CDR1 and CDR2 sequences are MNHEY and SVGAGI. Trimming took 5 bases from V and 11 from J, leaving 19 bases between them. The CDR3 DNA sequence: TGTGCCAGCAGTCCTCGCTCAGGGGACGGGGCCCAGCATTTT. It encodes CASSPRSGDGAQHF.

The chain couples TRBV27 to TRBJ2-5, with unresolved D. The CDR3 covers 15 residues. CDR1 is MNHEY and CDR2 is SMNVEV in the germline V gene (reference sequence). The V and J ends lost 1 base and 4 bases respectively, with 13 bases between them. CDR3 sequence (DNA): TGTGCCAGCAGTTTATTCGGAGTCGGAAGAGAGACCCAGTACTTC. It encodes CASSLFGVGRETQYF.